The 15 T cell receptor beta chains given below trace back to one sample, sequenced in a study of blood T cell repertoires in COVID-19. The protocol was immunoSEQ multiplex PCR, while the TCRdb copy is restricted to in-frame clones and leaves out a portion. The sample gives under 80,000 clones, over 85% of which show up once; 5% to 7% is in the top ten. Sequencing used peripheral blood. These receptors were obtained from a human donor in a cohort sampled during active COVID-19.

The V and J genes are TRBV20-1 and TRBJ1-4, with 8 positions matching TRBD1. Germline V CDR1 and CDR2: DFQATT, SNEGSKA (reference sequence). The CDR3 consists of 11 residues. Unmatched junction bases numbered 6, after V lost 6 bases and J lost 12 bases. The DNA for the CDR3 is TGCAGTGCAGGTCGACAGGGGCAACTGTTTTTT. This translates into CSAGRQGQLFF.

The chain joins TRBV5-1 to TRBJ2-5, with D perhaps TRBD2 (5 bases). The germline V gene encodes CDR1 SGHRS and CDR2 YFSETQ. The length of the CDR3 is 13 residues. V was trimmed by 5 bases and J by 2 bases, leaving 10 bases between them. The CDR3 region is CASSRGRQETQYF. The CDR3 DNA follows: TGCGCCAGCAGTCGCGGGCGGCAAGAGACCCAGTACTTC.

This rearrangement joins TRBV4-2 to TRBJ1-1, with D unresolved. The germline CDR1 and CDR2 sequences are LGHNA and YNFKEQ. The CDR3 is 14 residues long. The ends were cut back, 1 base at V and 4 bases at J, with 10 bases in the middle. Here the CDR3 DNA reads TGTGCCAGCAGCCAAGGGTCGCAGATCACTGAAGCTTTCTTT. Its protein is CASSQGSQITEAFF.

The chain links TRBV5-1 to TRBJ2-1, with D unresolved. Germline V gene data show CDR1 as SGHRS and CDR2 as YFSETQ. CDR3 length: 17 amino acids. V was shortened by 4 bases and J by 4 bases, with 21 bases between the two germline ends. CDR3 DNA: TGCGCCAGCAGCGAAACGACATCGGCGAACATTTACAATGAGCAGTTCTTC. Amino acid sequence: CASSETTSANIYNEQFF.

The genes are TRBV5-1 and TRBJ1-1, with D unresolved. Trimming cost V 4 bases and J 3 bases, with 13 bases left between them. CDR1 SGHRS and CDR2 YFSETQ come from the germline V gene. This CDR3 has 14 residues. As DNA, the CDR3 is TGCGCCAGCAGCCAAGAACCGGGAGACACTGAAGCTTTCTTT. It yields the protein CASSQEPGDTEAFF.

The genes are TRBV7-2 and TRBJ1-1; TRBD1 is a possible D gene (5 bases). The CDR3 spans 12 residues. Germline V CDR1 and CDR2: SGHTA, FQGNSA. Trimming left V 1 base short and J 9 bases short, with 9 bases between. CDR3 nucleotides: TGTGCCAGCAGCTTAGACAGGACCAAAGCTTTCTTT. It translates to CASSLDRTKAFF.

The chain links TRBV19 to TRBJ1-3, with D hard to call. V was cut by 5 bases and J by 3 bases, with 11 bases left in between. Germline V CDR1 and CDR2: LNHDA, SQIVND (reference sequence). The CDR3 consists of 14 residues. In DNA, the CDR3 is TGTGCCAGTAGTCCCGCCAGCGATGGAAACACCATATATTTT. Its translation is CASSPASDGNTIYF.

The chain employs TRBV27 and TRBJ2-5; the D gene is possibly TRBD2 (6 bases). Trimming removed 5 bases from V and 4 bases from J, with 17 bases in between. CDR1 is MNHEY and CDR2 is SMNVEV in the germline V gene (reference sequence). This CDR3 comprises 15 residues. CDR3 sequence reads: CASSALGEDGETQYF. Here the CDR3 DNA reads TGTGCCAGCAGTGCCCTCGGGGAGGATGGAGAGACCCAGTACTTC.

The J gene is TRBJ2-3, the V gene TRBV7-3; TRBD1 is a possible D gene (6 bases). The ends were cut back, 5 bases at V and 4 bases at J, with 13 bases in the middle. The CDR3 extends over 14 amino acids. Germline CDR1 and CDR2: SGHTA and FQGTGA. The CDR3, as DNA: TGTGCCAGCAGCCTTCTACAGGGTTCAGATACGCAGTATTTT. Its protein is CASSLLQGSDTQYF.

The chain has TRBV7-6 and TRBJ1-1, with no clear D. V shed 3 bases and J shed 0 bases, with 5 bases lying between them. The CDR3 extends over 13 amino acids. Germline CDR1 and CDR2: SGHVS and FNYEAQ. The CDR3 protein is CASSFRVNTEAFF. The CDR3 DNA sequence: TGTGCCAGCAGCTTCCGCGTGAACACTGAAGCTTTCTTT.

The chain joins TRBV21-1 to TRBJ2-7; the D segment call TRBD1 is taken from the table without a DNA check. TRBV21-1 is reported as a pseudogene. The CDR3 covers 13 residues. CDR3 region: CTQPRLIGYEQYF. DNA of the CDR3: TGTACCCAACCCAGGCTGATTGGCTACGAGCAGTACTTC.

V is TRBV27 and J is TRBJ2-3; tentative D call: TRBD2 (6 bases). Germline CDR1 and CDR2: MNHEY and SMNVEV (reference sequence). CDR3 length: 15 residues. The V gene lost 5 bases and the J gene lost 3 bases, with 15 bases spanning the gap. CDR3 loop: CASSPSPRGTDTQYF. The DNA for the CDR3 is TGTGCCAGCAGTCCCTCCCCACGGGGGACAGATACGCAGTATTTT.

The CDR3 protein is CASSASSRYQETQYF. The CDR3 DNA is TGTGCCAGCAGCGCTAGCAGCCGATACCAAGAGACCCAGTACTTC. The chain links TRBV6-6 to TRBJ2-5, with D possibly being TRBD2 (5 bases). The CDR3 runs to 15 residues. The germline V and J ends were trimmed by 6 bases and 0 bases, with 14 bases remaining between them. Germline loops: CDR1 MNHNY, CDR2 SVGAGI (reference sequence).

The chain couples TRBV10-3 to TRBJ2-1; TRBD2 aligns across 11 bases. The V segment lost 5 bases and the J segment 5 bases; nucleotides outside the gene matches: 5. The CDR3 has 15 amino acids. Germline CDR1 reads ENHRY; CDR2 reads SYGVKD. The CDR3 DNA sequence: TGTGCCATCAGTACGGGGACTAGCGGAAACAATGAGCAGTTCTTC. It codes for CAISTGTSGNNEQFF.

The V gene is TRBV11-2, the J gene TRBJ2-1; 12 bases are shared with TRBD2. CDR1 SGHAT and CDR2 FQNNGV come from the germline V gene. The trim removed 5 bases at V and 3 bases at J, leaving 5 bases unmatched. This CDR3 has 16 amino acids. CDR3 DNA: TGTGCCAGCAGCCCTCGACTAGCGGGAGTCTACAATGAGCAGTTCTTC. Translation gives CASSPRLAGVYNEQFF.